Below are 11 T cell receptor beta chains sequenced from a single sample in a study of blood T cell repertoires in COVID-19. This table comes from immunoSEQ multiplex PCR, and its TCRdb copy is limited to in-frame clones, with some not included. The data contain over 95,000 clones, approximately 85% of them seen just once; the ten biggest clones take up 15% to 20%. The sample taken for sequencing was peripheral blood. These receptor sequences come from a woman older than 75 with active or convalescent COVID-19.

The CDR3 here is CASSLKLAASTDTQYF. DNA for the CDR3: TGCGCCAGCAGCTTGAAACTAGCGGCATCCACAGATACGCAGTATTTT. V gene TRBV5-1 combines with J gene TRBJ2-3; TRBD2 agrees at 8 bases. The CDR3 covers 16 residues. Germline V gives CDR1 SGHRS, CDR2 YFSETQ. With 1 base clipped from V and 2 bases from J, the junction kept 6 bases outside the gene matches.

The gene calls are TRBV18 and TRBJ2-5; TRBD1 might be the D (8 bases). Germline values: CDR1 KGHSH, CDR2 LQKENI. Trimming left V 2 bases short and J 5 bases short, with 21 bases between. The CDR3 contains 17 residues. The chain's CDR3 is CASSPAPHRGGRETQYF. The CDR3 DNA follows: TGTGCCAGCTCACCAGCCCCACACAGGGGGGGCAGGGAGACCCAGTACTTC.

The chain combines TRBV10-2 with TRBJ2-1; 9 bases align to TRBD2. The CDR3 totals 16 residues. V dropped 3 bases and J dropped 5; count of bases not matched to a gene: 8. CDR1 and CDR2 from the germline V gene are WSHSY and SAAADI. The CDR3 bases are TGCGCCAGCAGTGACCTAGGGACTAGCCGAAACAATGAGCAGTTCTTC. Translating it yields CASSDLGTSRNNEQFF.

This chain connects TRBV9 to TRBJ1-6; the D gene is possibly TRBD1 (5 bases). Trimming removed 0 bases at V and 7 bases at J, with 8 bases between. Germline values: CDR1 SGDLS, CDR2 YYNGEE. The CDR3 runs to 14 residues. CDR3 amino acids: CASSVEGPNSPLHF. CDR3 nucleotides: TGTGCCAGCAGCGTAGAGGGGCCCAATTCACCCCTCCACTTT.

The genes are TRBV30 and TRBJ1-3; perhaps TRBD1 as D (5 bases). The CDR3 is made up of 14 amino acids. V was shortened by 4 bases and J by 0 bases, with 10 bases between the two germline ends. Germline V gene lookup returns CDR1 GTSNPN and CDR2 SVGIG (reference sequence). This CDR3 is CAWKGQPSGNTIYF. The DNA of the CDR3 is TGTGCCTGGAAAGGACAACCCTCTGGAAACACCATATATTTT.

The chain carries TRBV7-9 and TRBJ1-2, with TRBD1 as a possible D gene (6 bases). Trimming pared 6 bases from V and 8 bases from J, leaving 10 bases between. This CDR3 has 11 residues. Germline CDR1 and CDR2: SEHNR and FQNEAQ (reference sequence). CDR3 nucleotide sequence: TGTGCCAGCAGACAGGGAGAGGGCTACACCTTC. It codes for CASRQGEGYTF.

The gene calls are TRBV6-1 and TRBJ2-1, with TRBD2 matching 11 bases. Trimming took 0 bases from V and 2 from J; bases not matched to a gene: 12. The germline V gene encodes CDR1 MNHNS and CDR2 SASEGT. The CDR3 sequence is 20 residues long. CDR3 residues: CASSEARGTSGSSTYNEQFF. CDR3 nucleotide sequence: TGTGCCAGCAGTGAAGCGCGCGGGACTAGCGGTTCGTCCACCTACAATGAGCAGTTCTTC.

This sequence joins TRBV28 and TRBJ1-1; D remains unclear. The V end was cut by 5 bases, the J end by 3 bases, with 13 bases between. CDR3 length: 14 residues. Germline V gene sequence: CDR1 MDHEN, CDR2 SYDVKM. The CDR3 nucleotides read TGTGCCAGCAGTCCCCCCGACTGGTACACTGAAGCTTTCTTT. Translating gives CASSPPDWYTEAFF.

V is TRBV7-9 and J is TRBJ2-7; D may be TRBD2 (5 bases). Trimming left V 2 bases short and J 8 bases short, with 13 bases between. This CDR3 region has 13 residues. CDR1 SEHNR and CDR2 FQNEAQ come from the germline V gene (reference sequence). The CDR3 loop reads CASSLRALAKQYF. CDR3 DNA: TGTGCCAGCAGCTTAAGAGCCCTAGCTAAGCAGTACTTC.

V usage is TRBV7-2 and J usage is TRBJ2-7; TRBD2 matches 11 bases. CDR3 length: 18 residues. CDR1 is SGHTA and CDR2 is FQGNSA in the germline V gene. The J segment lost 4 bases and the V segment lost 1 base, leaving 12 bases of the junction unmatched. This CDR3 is CASSLVASGRSITYEQYF. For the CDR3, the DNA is TGTGCCAGCAGCTTAGTGGCTAGCGGGAGGTCCATTACTTACGAGCAGTACTTC.

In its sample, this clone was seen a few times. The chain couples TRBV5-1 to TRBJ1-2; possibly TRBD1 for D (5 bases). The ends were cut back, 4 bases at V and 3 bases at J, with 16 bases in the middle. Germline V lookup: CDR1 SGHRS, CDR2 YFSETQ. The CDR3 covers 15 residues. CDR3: CASSPVGGRDYGYTF. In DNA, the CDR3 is TGCGCCAGCAGCCCGGTGGGGGGTAGGGACTATGGCTACACCTTC. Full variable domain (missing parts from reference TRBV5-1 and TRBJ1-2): KAGVTQTPRYLIKTRGQQVTLSCSPISGHRSVSWYQQTPGQGLQFLFEYFSETQRNKGNFPGRFSGRQFSNSRSEMNVSTLELGDSALYLCASSPVGGRDYGYTFGSGTRLTVV.